Sequencing of this TCR beta chain was carried out in a study of blood T cell repertoires in COVID-19. Across the whole study: The origin of the acute and convalescent COVID-19 samples was the United States, Italy and Spain. In each case, the material was cDNA or gDNA derived from T cells, B-cell-depleted T cells, or PBMCs.

Germline V CDR1 and CDR2: LGHDT, YNNKEL (reference sequence). Trimming shortened V by 4 bases and J by 0 bases, and 9 bases separated the two germline ends. The CDR3 loop spans 14 amino acids. Methods used by the authors: Reference gene primers were amplified, and this amplification served to estimate nucleated cell counts. The data were produced by immunoSEQ multiplex PCR, yet TCRdb's version contains in-frame clones alone and is incomplete. That table gives V, J and clone size, and the DNA gave D and trimming. The data contain about 230,000 clones, 84% of them singletons. Sequenced sample: peripheral blood. This TCR came from an elderly woman with active or convalescent COVID-19. The V call is TRBV3-1 (or the pseudogene TRBV3-2), the J call TRBJ1-2, with unresolved D. The CDR3 region is CASSLREANYGYTF. For the CDR3, the DNA is TGTGCCAGCAGCCTGCGGGAAGCTAACTATGGCTACACCTTC.